The next 22 T cell receptor beta chains were all read from a single sample in a study of T cell responses to AZD1222 COVID-19 vaccine. Produced via immunoSEQ multiplex PCR; TCRdb's table is partial and in-frame only. The data show about 110,000 clones, with about 89% seen just once and about 4.5% held by the top ten. The sample consisted of peripheral blood, taken 28 days after the second AZD1222 dose. These receptors originate from an adult who received the AZD1222 COVID-19 vaccine.

V usage is TRBV19 and J usage is TRBJ1-1, with D perhaps matching TRBD1 (6 bases). From germline, CDR1 is LNHDA and CDR2 SQIVND (reference sequence). Deletions cut 5 bases from V and 1 base from J, with 8 bases between. CDR3 length: 13 residues. The CDR3 here is CASSGQTNTEAFF. The CDR3 DNA reads as TGTGCCAGTAGTGGACAGACGAACACTGAAGCTTTCTTT.

V and J are TRBV19 and TRBJ1-5; D might be TRBD1 (6 bases). V lost 11 bases, J lost 4 bases, and 18 bases lay in between. The CDR3 runs to 14 residues. Germline V CDR1 and CDR2: LNHDA, SQIVND (reference sequence). The CDR3 DNA sequence: TGTGCCTCACATCCCCAGGGGTTGAATCAGCCCCAGCATTTT. This codes for CASHPQGLNQPQHF.

This chain uses TRBV18 with TRBJ2-7, with D perhaps given as TRBD1 or TRBD2 (5 bases each). This CDR3 is 16 amino acids long. Trimming cost V 6 bases and J 0 bases, with 18 bases left between them. Germline assignment: CDR1 KGHSH and CDR2 LQKENI. CDR3 sequence: CASSQFSGPSSYEQYF. CDR3 coding DNA: TGTGCCAGCTCCCAATTTTCGGGACCCAGCTCCTACGAGCAGTACTTC.

The chain is built from TRBV7-2 and TRBJ1-5, with D tentatively TRBD1 (5 bases). Germline CDR1 is SGHTA and CDR2 is FQGNSA. Trimming pared 6 bases from V and 6 bases from J, leaving 15 bases between. This CDR3 has 14 residues. CDR3 nucleotide sequence: TGTGCCAGCAGTTCCGACAGAGGCTTTCAGCCCCAGCATTTT. Amino acids: CASSSDRGFQPQHF.

The chain carries TRBV12-5 and TRBJ1-6; the match to TRBD1 covers 9 bases. Germline CDR1 reads LGHNT; CDR2 reads FRNRAP. The ends lost 6 bases at V and 8 bases at J; junction bases unmatched: 11. CDR3 length equals 16 residues. In DNA form, the CDR3 reads TGTGCTAGTGGCTTAACCGGGACAGGGAGTGATTCACCCCTCCACTTT. Encoded protein: CASGLTGTGSDSPLHF.

This chain links TRBV5-5 with TRBJ1-3; a weak D match, TRBD1 (5 bases). Germline V CDR1 and CDR2: SGHKS, YYEKEE (reference sequence). Trimming pared 0 bases from V and 8 bases from J, leaving 12 bases between. The CDR3 covers 14 residues. The CDR3 DNA sequence: TGTGCCAGCAGCTTGGTGGCAGGGATGGACACCATATATTTT. This encodes CASSLVAGMDTIYF.

The CDR3 DNA reads TGTGCCTGGAGTGTACGTCGGGGAACTGGAAACACCATATATTTT. Translated: CAWSVRRGTGNTIYF. J is TRBJ1-3 and V is TRBV30; D unresolved. CDR1 GTSNPN and CDR2 SVGIG come from the germline V gene (reference sequence). The CDR3 covers 15 residues. V shed 0 bases and J shed 2 bases, with 11 bases lying between them.

CDR3 sequence (DNA): TGTGCCACGGCCCCTGGGACAGGGGAATACGAGCAGTACTTC. Its protein is CATAPGTGEYEQYF. The rearrangement uses TRBV19 and TRBJ2-7, with TRBD1 identical over 10 bases. Germline CDR1 and CDR2: LNHDA and SQIVND (reference sequence). This CDR3 contains 14 residues. V was clipped by 10 bases and J by 4 bases; unmatched bases: 10.

This chain links TRBV2 with TRBJ2-3; D gene unclear. V lost 0 bases and J 10 bases, leaving 2 bases between the germline ends. The CDR3 loop spans 10 amino acids. Germline assignment: CDR1 SNHLY and CDR2 FYNNEI. The CDR3 is CASSEASQYF. The DNA for the CDR3 is TGTGCCAGCAGTGAAGCGTCGCAGTATTTT.

The V gene is TRBV9, the J gene TRBJ1-1, with D tentatively TRBD1 (5 bases). V was pared by 4 bases and J by 3 bases, with 13 bases between. Germline lookup yields CDR1 SGDLS and CDR2 YYNGEE. There are 14 residues in the CDR3. Written as DNA, the CDR3 is TGTGCCAGCAGCCAATTAGGGGATGACACTGAAGCTTTCTTT. This translates into CASSQLGDDTEAFF.

The CDR3 DNA sequence: TGTGCCTCCCGGGATCCCGTTGATACGCAGTATTTT. It yields the protein CASRDPVDTQYF. V is TRBV10-3 and J is TRBJ2-3; D is perhaps TRBD2 (5 bases). Trimming took 11 bases from V and 6 from J, leaving 15 bases between them. CDR1 is ENHRY, CDR2 SYGVKD, per germline. The CDR3 sequence is 12 residues long.

V usage is TRBV7-9 and J usage is TRBJ2-1; 10 nucleotides match TRBD2. CDR3 size: 19 residues. Looked up from germline, CDR1 is SEHNR and CDR2 is FQNEAQ (reference sequence). Unmatched junction bases numbered 18, after V lost 10 bases and J lost 0 bases. CDR3 in DNA: TGTGCCACCCCGTTAGAGCTAGCGGGGGCCTCTAGCTCCTACAATGAGCAGTTCTTC. Translated: CATPLELAGASSSYNEQFF. Combining the CDR3 with reference TRBV7-9 and TRBJ2-1 gives the whole variable domain DTGVSQNPRHKITKRGQNVTFRCDPISEHNRLYWYRQTLGQGPEFLTYFQNEAQLEKSRLLSDRFSAERPKGSFSTLEIQRTEQGDSAMYLCATPLELAGASSSYNEQFFGPGTRLTVL.

The rearrangement links TRBV7-3 to TRBJ1-1; D might be TRBD1 (5 bases). The CDR3 totals 17 residues. Trimming removed 5 bases at V and 1 base at J, with 20 bases between. Germline CDR1 and CDR2: SGHTA and FQGTGA. The CDR3 bases are TGTGCCAGCAGCCTCAACATTGTAGGGGCTTCGAACACTGAAGCTTTCTTT. This translates into CASSLNIVGASNTEAFF.

The chain is built from TRBV12-5 and TRBJ1-5; 8 bases map to TRBD1. The V and J ends lost 11 bases and 5 bases, in that order; junction bases with no gene match: 5. CDR1 and CDR2 from the germline V gene are LGHNT and FRNRAP. The CDR3 spans 12 residues. CDR3 coding DNA: TGTGCTGGACAGGGCCGGGATCAGCCCCAGCATTTT. This translates into CAGQGRDQPQHF.

The chain combines TRBV9 with TRBJ2-1; 14 bases are a match to TRBD2. The CDR3 is 15 amino acids. The V gene's germline CDR1 is SGDLS and CDR2 YYNGEE. The trim removed 4 bases at V and 9 bases at J, leaving 6 bases unmatched. As DNA, the CDR3 is TGTGCCAGCAGCCCCCGACTAGCGGGAGGGGTTGAGCAGTTCTTC. Amino acids: CASSPRLAGGVEQFF. The full variable domain, its missing parts supplied by reference TRBV9 and TRBJ2-1, is DSGVTQTPKHLITATGQRVTLRCSPRSGDLSVYWYQQSLDQGLQFLIQYYNGEERAKGNILERFSAQQFPDLHSELNLSSLELGDSALYFCASSPRLAGGVEQFFGPGTRLTVL.

J is TRBJ1-2 and V is TRBV29-1; D is perhaps TRBD1 (5 bases). The CDR3 spans 12 residues. Trimming pared 4 bases from V and 7 bases from J, leaving 13 bases between. Germline V gene data show CDR1 as SQVTM and CDR2 as ANQGSEA. The CDR3 DNA reads TGCAGCGTTGGGGGCTTGGGAAGTGGCTACACCTTC. Translation: CSVGGLGSGYTF.

The CDR3 DNA follows: TGTGCCATCAGTGAAGGAGGGTATAATTCACCCCTCCACTTT. Translating gives CAISEGGYNSPLHF. This sequence joins TRBV10-3 and TRBJ1-6; D remains ambiguous. The germline CDR1 and CDR2 sequences are ENHRY and SYGVKD. The CDR3 has 14 residues. The V gene lost 3 bases and the J gene lost 4 bases, with 7 bases spanning the gap.

J is TRBJ1-2 and V is TRBV19, with D hard to call. Germline CDR1 is LNHDA and CDR2 is SQIVND (reference sequence). Trimming took off 6 bases at V and 4 bases at J, with 12 bases between the two ends. The CDR3 sequence is 13 residues long. The CDR3 DNA follows: TGTGCCAGTAGAGGGCAGGAGATCTATGGCTACACCTTC. Protein sequence: CASRGQEIYGYTF.

The CDR3 nucleotides read TGTGCCAGCAGCCCCGGGGCAGGGGGCTCAGATACGCAGTATTTT. Amino acid sequence: CASSPGAGGSDTQYF. The J gene is TRBJ2-3, the V gene TRBV7-2; 8 bases are a match to TRBD1. Germline assignment: CDR1 SGHTA and CDR2 FQGNSA. V shed 5 bases and J 4 bases; nucleotides not matched to a gene: 8. The CDR3 runs 15 residues.

In its sample, this clone was seen once. The J gene is TRBJ2-7, the V gene TRBV5-1; 7 positions agree with TRBD1. The V gene end was trimmed by 2 bases and the J gene end by 4 bases; junction bases not matched to a gene: 6. CDR1 is SGHRS and CDR2 is YFSETQ in the germline V gene. This CDR3 has 14 amino acids. CDR3 nucleotides: TGCGCCAGCAGCTTAAAGGGGGCAGGATACGAGCAGTACTTC. Protein product: CASSLKGAGYEQYF.

V and J are TRBV27 and TRBJ1-5; 10 positions agree with TRBD1. This CDR3 is 15 amino acids long. With V trimmed by 6 bases and J by 5 bases, 7 bases remained unmatched. CDR1 and CDR2 (germline): MNHEY, SMNVEV (reference sequence). DNA for the CDR3: TGTGCCAGCAGCCGTTGGACAGGGGGGGATCAGCCCCAGCATTTT. Protein: CASSRWTGGDQPQHF.

This clone is a singleton in its sample. This sequence joins TRBV3-1 (or the pseudogene TRBV3-2) and TRBJ1-2; possibly TRBD1 for D (5 bases). Germline CDR1 LGHDT, CDR2 YNNKEL (reference sequence). Trimming took 0 bases from V and 6 from J, leaving 20 bases between them. The CDR3 covers 17 residues. The CDR3 region is CASSQEEGKGRVDGYTF. In nucleotides, the CDR3 is TGTGCCAGCAGCCAAGAGGAGGGGAAGGGGAGGGTCGATGGCTACACCTTC.